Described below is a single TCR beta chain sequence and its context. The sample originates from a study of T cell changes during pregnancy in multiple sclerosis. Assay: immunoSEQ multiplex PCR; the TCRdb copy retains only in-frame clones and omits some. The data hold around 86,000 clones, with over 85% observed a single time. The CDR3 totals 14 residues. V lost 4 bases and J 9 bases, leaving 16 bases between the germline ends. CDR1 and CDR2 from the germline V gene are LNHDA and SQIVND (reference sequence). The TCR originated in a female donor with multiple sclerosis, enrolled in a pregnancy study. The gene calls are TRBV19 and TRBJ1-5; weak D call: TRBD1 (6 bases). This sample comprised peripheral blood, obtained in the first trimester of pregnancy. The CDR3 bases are TGTGCCAGTAGTACACAGGACAGTTGGGGGCCCCAGCATTTT. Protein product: CASSTQDSWGPQHF.